This T cell receptor beta chain was recovered during a study of beta chain features in type 1 diabetes. All of the isolated RNA was reverse transcribed, so expressed TCRB transcripts were sequenced. The assay was immunoSEQ multiplex PCR, and TCRdb's table has in-frame clones only and misses some. Of around 450,000 clones in the sample, 9.5% to 12% were seen once. Trimming removed 4 bases at V and 3 bases at J, with 3 bases between. The germline V gene encodes CDR1 MDHEN and CDR2 SYDVKM. The CDR3 loop spans 12 amino acids. Regarding the study as a whole: Patients with type 1 diabetes carried fewer insertions and had more deletions at their VDJ junctions.

This clone was seen a few times. Its target is unknown. Sequenced sample: naive CD4+ T cells from blood. The sequence was collected from a woman in her late teens or twenties in good health. The chain links TRBV28 to TRBJ2-2, with D hard to call. This chain's CDR3 is CASSSHTGELFF. CDR3 bases: TGTGCCAGCAGTTCGCACACCGGGGAGCTGTTTTTT.